The present TCR beta chain was sequenced within a study of beta chain features in type 1 diabetes. Overall study: There were about 110,000,000 sorted cells examined across all samples.

Expressed TCRB transcripts were sequenced after all isolated RNA was converted to cDNA. Here immunoSEQ multiplex PCR was the method, and the copy in TCRdb shows in-frame clones only, minus some. The sample has more than 350,000 clones; more than 9.5% are singletons. A few counts support this clone. Germline lookup yields CDR1 SGHTA and CDR2 FQGNSA. The trim removed 5 bases at V and 2 bases at J, leaving 6 bases unmatched. The CDR3 is 15 amino acids. The J gene is TRBJ2-1, the V gene TRBV7-2, with 7 bases fitting TRBD1. This clonotype was sampled from a woman younger than 30 in good health. Material: naive CD4+ T cells from blood. CDR3 sequence: CASSRTGVPYNEQFF. DNA for the CDR3: TGTGCCAGCAGCCGCACAGGGGTCCCCTACAATGAGCAGTTCTTC.